These T cell receptor beta chains were read from a single sample in a study of cytomegalovirus exposure and HLA in healthy donors. Using immunoSEQ multiplex PCR, the repertoire was profiled, and TCRdb retains in-frame clones only, with some absent. This sample carries more than 150,000 clones, about four fifths of them seen once, and the ten largest clones take more than 6.5%. The sequenced material came from PBMCs. The receptors originated from a man younger than 35 in good health and CMV-seropositive. CDR3s leave out the opening cysteine and the closing phenylalanine or tryptophan. The order of the fields is V gene, CDR3 protein.

TRBV6-4 ASSELRNFGTGYNEQF
TRBV28 ASSLGRLSSTDTQY
TRBV4-2 ASSQKPSGRATDTQY
TRBV7-9 ASSPPQRVASGRALTQY
TRBV9 ASSVEGAGSTGELF
TRBV27 ASRPDRGFYGYT
TRBV9 ASSQSGTSTDTQY
TRBV5-1 ASSLGGQTVNTEAF
TRBV30 AWSLTRDTEAF
TRBV5-4 ASQGDRGYGAGELF
TRBV19 ASSIVGETYEQY
TRBV7-6 ASSLGAGDLVFLT
TRBV7-2 ASSLGWQASYEQY
TRBV5-6 ASSLLQGARSTNEKLF
TRBV4-3 ASSQDWGSGTSVDTQY
TRBV19 ASQTGQLNTEAF
TRBV6-6 ASSRQGTNYGYT
TRBV28 ASSLPQFRSSGRASYEQY
TRBV9 ASSAGQGNSGNTIY
TRBV29-1 SVTGLYEQY
TRBV5-1 ASSLVSGPHEQF
TRBV2 ATRKGPKVRVFSYEQY
TRBV19 ASSIASGGYEQY
TRBV9 ASSVSLAESSYEQY
TRBV7-2 ASSLTTTRGGDEQY
TRBV7-9 ASSRLDYEQY
TRBV28 ASNLRGSGNTIY
TRBV5-1 ASSWGHDRGELF
TRBV5-4 ASSRASGYEQY
TRBV30 AWEADRGLRGYT
TRBV9 ASSAVTGTGELF
TRBV20-1 SATQQAGYT
TRBV9 ASSVVAGGPQEQY